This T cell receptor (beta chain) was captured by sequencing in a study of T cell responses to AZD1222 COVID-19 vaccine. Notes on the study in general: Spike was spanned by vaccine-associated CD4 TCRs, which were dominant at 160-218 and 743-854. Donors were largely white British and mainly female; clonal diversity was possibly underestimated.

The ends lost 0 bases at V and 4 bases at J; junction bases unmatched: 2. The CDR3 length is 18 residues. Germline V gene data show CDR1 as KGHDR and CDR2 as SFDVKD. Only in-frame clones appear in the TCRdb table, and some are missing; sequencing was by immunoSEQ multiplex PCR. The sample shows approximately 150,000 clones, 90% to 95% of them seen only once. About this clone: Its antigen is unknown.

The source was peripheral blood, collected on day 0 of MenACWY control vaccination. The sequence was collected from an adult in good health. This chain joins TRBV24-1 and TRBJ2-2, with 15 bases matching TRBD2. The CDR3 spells CATSDLGLAGGVTGELFF. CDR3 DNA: TGTGCCACCAGTGATTTGGGACTAGCGGGAGGGGTCACCGGGGAGCTGTTTTTT.